The clone carrying this T cell receptor (beta chain) was detected a few times. These data belong to a study of preoperative IRX-2 immunotherapy in early breast cancer. Profiling relied on immunoSEQ multiplex PCR, and the TCRdb table lists in-frame clones only, not all of them. The sample lists some 99,000 clones, about nine tenths occurring once. The CDR3 is 12 residues long. Germline V CDR1 and CDR2: WNHNN, SYGVQD (reference sequence). V lost 8 bases, J lost 4 bases, and 2 bases stayed unmatched. As for treatment: preoperative locoregional IRX-2 cytokine immunotherapy. Preoperative locoregional IRX-2 cytokine immunotherapy was tested in the phase Ib source study.

This chain connects TRBV10-1 to TRBJ1-3; TRBD1 agrees at 7 bases. The sequencing here drew on tumor tissue, taken after IRX-2 immunotherapy. The TCR originated in a human donor with breast cancer. CDR3 sequence reads: CASRDSGNTIYF. The DNA of the CDR3 is TGCGCCAGCCGGGACAGCGGAAACACCATATATTTT.